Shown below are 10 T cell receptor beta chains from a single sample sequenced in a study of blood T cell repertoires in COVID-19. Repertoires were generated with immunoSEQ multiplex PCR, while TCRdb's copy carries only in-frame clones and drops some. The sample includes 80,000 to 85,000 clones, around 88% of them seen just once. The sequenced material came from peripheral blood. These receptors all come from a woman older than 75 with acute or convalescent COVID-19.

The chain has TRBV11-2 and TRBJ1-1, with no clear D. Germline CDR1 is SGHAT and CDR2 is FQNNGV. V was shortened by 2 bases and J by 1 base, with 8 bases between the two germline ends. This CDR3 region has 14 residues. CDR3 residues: CASSLNSRNTEAFF. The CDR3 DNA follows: TGTGCCAGCAGCTTAAACAGCAGGAACACTGAAGCTTTCTTT.

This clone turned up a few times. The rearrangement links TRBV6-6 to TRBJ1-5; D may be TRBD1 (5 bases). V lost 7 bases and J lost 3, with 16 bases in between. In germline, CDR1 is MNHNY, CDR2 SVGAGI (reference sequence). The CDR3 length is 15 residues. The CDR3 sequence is CASTKGAGDNQPQHF. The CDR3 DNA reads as TGTGCCAGCACTAAAGGGGCGGGGGACAATCAGCCCCAGCATTTT.

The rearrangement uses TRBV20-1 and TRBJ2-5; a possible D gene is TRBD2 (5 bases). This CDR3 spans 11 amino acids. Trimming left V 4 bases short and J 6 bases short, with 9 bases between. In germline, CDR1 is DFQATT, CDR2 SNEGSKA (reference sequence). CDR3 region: CSATREKTQYF. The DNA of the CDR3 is TGCAGTGCTACTCGGGAAAAGACCCAGTACTTC.

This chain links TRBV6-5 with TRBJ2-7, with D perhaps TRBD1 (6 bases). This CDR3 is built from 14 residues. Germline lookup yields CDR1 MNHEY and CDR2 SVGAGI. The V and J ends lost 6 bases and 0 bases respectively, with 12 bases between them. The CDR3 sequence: CASSRDRYSYEQYF. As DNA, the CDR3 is TGTGCCAGCAGCCGAGACAGGTACTCCTACGAGCAGTACTTC.

CDR3 nucleotides: TGTGCCAGCAGTTTCCAAAACAGGGGAGAGACCCAGTACTTC. Its translation: CASSFQNRGETQYF. V is TRBV27 and J is TRBJ2-5; 7 bases line up with TRBD1. The CDR3 covers 14 residues. J lost 4 bases, V lost 3 bases, and 5 bases had no gene match. In germline, CDR1 is MNHEY, CDR2 SMNVEV (reference sequence).

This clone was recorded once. Here the CDR3 DNA reads TGTGCCAGCAGCGCCTCCGGGACAGGATCTTCTAACTATGGCTACACCTTC. This gives the protein CASSASGTGSSNYGYTF. V usage is TRBV7-9 and J usage is TRBJ1-2; 8 positions match TRBD1. The CDR3 contains 17 residues. Germline V gives CDR1 SEHNR, CDR2 FQNEAQ (reference sequence). The junction had 11 bases not matched to a gene; V was cut back by 5 bases and J by 0 bases.

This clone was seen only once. The CDR3 here is CASSLAGGDVGTDTQYF. CDR3 bases: TGTGCCAGCAGCTTAGCAGGGGGCGATGTGGGCACAGATACGCAGTATTTT. The chain couples TRBV7-2 to TRBJ2-3; TRBD1 matches 7 bases. The J segment lost 1 base and the V segment lost 0 bases, leaving 7 bases of the junction unmatched. The CDR3 sequence is 17 residues long. Germline V CDR1 and CDR2: SGHTA, FQGNSA. Filled out from reference TRBV7-2 and TRBJ2-3, the complete variable domain reads GAGVSQSPSNKVTEKGKDVELRCDPISGHTALYWYRQSLGQGLEFLIYFQGNSAPDKSGLPSDRFSAERTGGSVSTLTIQRTQQEDSAVYLCASSLAGGDVGTDTQYFGPGTRLTVL.

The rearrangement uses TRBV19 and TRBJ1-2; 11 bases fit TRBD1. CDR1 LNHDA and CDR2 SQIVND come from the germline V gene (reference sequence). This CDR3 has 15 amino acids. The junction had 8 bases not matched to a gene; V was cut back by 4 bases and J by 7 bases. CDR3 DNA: TGTGCCAGTAGTAATGGACAGGGGGCTTCTAGTGGCTACACCTTC. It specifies CASSNGQGASSGYTF.

The CDR3 protein is CASSEKGTGANYGYTF. The CDR3 DNA reads TGTGCCAGCAGTGAAAAGGGTACGGGGGCTAACTATGGCTACACCTTC. V usage is TRBV25-1 and J usage is TRBJ1-2, with D possibly matching TRBD1 (5 bases). CDR3 length equals 16 residues. V shed 2 bases and J shed 0 bases, with 13 bases lying between them. Germline CDR1 reads MGHDK; CDR2 reads SYGVNS.

The DNA for the CDR3 is TGTGCCAGCAGCTCTGGAACAGAGCAGCCCCAGCATTTT. As protein: CASSSGTEQPQHF. V gene TRBV7-9 combines with J gene TRBJ1-5; no definite D call. The germline V gene encodes CDR1 SEHNR and CDR2 FQNEAQ (reference sequence). The V end lost 4 bases, the J end lost 7 bases, and 11 bases lay between the germline ends. The CDR3 sequence is 13 residues long.